This TCR beta chain comes out of a study of shared clonotypes between healthy human individuals. Only in-frame clones appear in the TCRdb table, and some are missing; sequencing was by immunoSEQ multiplex PCR. Among 550,000 to 850,000 clones listed, about 74% were seen once. V lost 2 bases and J 2 bases, leaving 15 bases between the germline ends. Germline V gene data show CDR1 as SGHVS and CDR2 as FNYEAQ. CDR3 length: 16 amino acids. The chain couples TRBV7-6 to TRBJ2-5; D perhaps matches TRBD2 (5 bases). The TCR sequence derives from a woman aged 25-40 years in good health. What was sequenced was memory CD4+ T cells sorted from blood. Subset defined: CD45RA-negative fraction. The CDR3 reads CASSLSPAALQETQYF. CDR3 bases: TGTGCCAGCAGCTTATCTCCAGCGGCATTACAAGAGACCCAGTACTTC.